This TCR beta chain was sequenced during a study of blood T cell repertoires in COVID-19. In Seattle, patients joined the study during active infection and were tracked longitudinally. Only in-frame clones appear in the TCRdb table, and some are missing; sequencing was by immunoSEQ multiplex PCR. The sample includes some 450,000 clones, about 91% seen only once; the top ten take over 10%. Between the trimmed V and J ends, which lost 4 bases and 6 bases, there was a span of 7 bases. Germline V CDR1 and CDR2: SNHLY, FYNNEI. CDR3 length: 13 amino acids. This clone appeared a single time. Other DNA sequences in the sample encode the same CDR3.

This rearrangement joins TRBV2 to TRBJ1-6; D perhaps matches TRBD1 (5 bases). The specimen was peripheral blood. The source of this sequence is a woman aged 50 to 60 with COVID-19, enrolled during active disease. CDR3 nucleotide sequence: TGTGCCAGCAGTGTCGGGGGTAATTCACCCCTCCACTTT. Residues: CASSVGGNSPLHF.